Only a few counts were recorded for the clone carrying this T cell receptor (beta chain). CDR1 is SQVTM and CDR2 is ANQGSEA in the germline V gene. This CDR3 comprises 12 residues. Trimming cost V 6 bases and J 8 bases; bases outside gene matches: 8. This sample was taken from a study of blood T cell repertoires in COVID-19. Per the original methods: Amplification of reference gene primers provided the estimated nucleated cell counts. Clones were sequenced by immunoSEQ multiplex PCR, and TCRdb holds only the in-frame ones, with some missing. That table is the source of V, J and clone size, and D and trimming were worked out from the DNA. This table holds 80,000 to 100,000 clones, around 85% found once.

This TCR was sampled from a man aged 55 to 70 with acute or convalescent COVID-19. This chain joins TRBV29-1 and TRBJ1-2; TRBD1 matches 8 bases. Sequencing was carried out using peripheral blood. This CDR3 reads CSVGGQGGGYTF. The CDR3 nucleotides read TGCAGCGTCGGCGGACAGGGCGGAGGCTACACCTTC.